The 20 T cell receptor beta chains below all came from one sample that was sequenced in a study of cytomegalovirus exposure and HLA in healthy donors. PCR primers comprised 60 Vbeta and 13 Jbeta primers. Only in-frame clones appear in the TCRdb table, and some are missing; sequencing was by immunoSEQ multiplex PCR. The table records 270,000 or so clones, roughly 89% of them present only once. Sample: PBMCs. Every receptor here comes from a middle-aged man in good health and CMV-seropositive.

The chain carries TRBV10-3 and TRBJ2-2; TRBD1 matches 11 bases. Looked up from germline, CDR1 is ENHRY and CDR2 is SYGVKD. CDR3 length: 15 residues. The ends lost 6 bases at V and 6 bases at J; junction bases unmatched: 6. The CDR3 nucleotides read TGTGCCATCAGGGACAGGGGGCTTGTCTCCGGGGAGCTGTTTTTT. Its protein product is CAIRDRGLVSGELFF.

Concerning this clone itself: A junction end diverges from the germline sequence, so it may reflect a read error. CDR3 sequence: CSSSTGQHQPQHF. As DNA, the CDR3 is TGTTCCAGCAGCACGGGACAGCATCAGCCCCAGCATTTT. The chain carries TRBV7-9 and TRBJ1-5; 7 positions match TRBD1. This CDR3 has 13 residues. The germline gives CDR1 SEHNR, CDR2 FQNEAQ (reference sequence).

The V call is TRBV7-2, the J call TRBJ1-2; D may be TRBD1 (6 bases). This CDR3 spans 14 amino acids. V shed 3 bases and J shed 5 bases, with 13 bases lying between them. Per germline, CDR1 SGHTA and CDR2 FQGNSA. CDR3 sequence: CASSLAGAQYGYTF. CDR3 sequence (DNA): TGTGCCAGCAGCTTGGCGGGGGCGCAGTATGGCTACACCTTC.

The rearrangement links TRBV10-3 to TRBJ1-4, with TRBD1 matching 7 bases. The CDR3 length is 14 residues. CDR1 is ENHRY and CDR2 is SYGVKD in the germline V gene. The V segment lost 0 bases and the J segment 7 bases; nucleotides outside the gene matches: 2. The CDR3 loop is CAISESGGPEKLFF. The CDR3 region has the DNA TGTGCCATCAGTGAGTCAGGGGGCCCTGAAAAACTGTTTTTT.

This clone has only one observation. For the CDR3, the DNA is TGTGCCAGCAGCGTAGCCGGGACAGGGAGCTCTGGGGCCAACGTCCTGACTTTC. It is translated as CASSVAGTGSSGANVLTF. V is TRBV7-3 and J is TRBJ2-6, with 9 positions matching TRBD1. The CDR3 loop spans 18 amino acids. Germline V gene sequence: CDR1 SGHTA, CDR2 FQGTGA. V lost 5 bases, J lost 0 bases, and 8 bases stayed unmatched.

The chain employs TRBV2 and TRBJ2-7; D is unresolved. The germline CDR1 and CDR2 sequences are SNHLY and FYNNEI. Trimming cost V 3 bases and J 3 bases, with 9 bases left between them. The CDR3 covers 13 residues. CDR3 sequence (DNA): TGTGCCAGCAGTGAGGAACAGTACTACGAGCAGTACTTC. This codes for CASSEEQYYEQYF.

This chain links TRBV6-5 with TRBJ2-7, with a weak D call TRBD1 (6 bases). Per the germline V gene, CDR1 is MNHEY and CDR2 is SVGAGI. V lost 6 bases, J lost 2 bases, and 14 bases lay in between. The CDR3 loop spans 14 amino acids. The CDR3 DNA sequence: TGTGCCAGCAGAACCCAGGGGTTAGCCTACGAGCAGTACTTC. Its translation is CASRTQGLAYEQYF.

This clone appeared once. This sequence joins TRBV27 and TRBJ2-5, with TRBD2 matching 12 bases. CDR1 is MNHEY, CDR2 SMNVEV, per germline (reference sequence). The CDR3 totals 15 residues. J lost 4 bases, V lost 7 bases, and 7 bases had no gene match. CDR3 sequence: CASKVLAGGSETQYF. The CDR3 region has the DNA TGTGCCAGCAAAGTACTAGCGGGAGGCTCAGAGACCCAGTACTTC.

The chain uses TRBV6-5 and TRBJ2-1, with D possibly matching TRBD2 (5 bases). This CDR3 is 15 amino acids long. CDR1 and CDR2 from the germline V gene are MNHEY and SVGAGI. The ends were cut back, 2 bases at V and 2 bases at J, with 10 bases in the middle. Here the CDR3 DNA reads TGTGCCAGCAGTTACGAGGACTCAGCCTACAATGAGCAGTTCTTC. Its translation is CASSYEDSAYNEQFF.

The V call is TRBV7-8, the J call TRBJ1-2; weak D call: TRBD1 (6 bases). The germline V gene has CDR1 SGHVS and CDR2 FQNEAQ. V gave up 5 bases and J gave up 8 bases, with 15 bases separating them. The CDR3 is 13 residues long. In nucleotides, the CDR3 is TGTGCCAGCAGCCAGGGGACGGAGACCGGCTACACCTTC. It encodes CASSQGTETGYTF.

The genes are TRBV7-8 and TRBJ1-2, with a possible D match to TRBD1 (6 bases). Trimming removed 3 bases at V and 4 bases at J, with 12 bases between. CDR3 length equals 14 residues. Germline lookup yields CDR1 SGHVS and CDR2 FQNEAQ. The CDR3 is CASSLGGLRYGYTF. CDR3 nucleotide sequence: TGTGCCAGCAGCTTGGGGGGGCTGCGCTATGGCTACACCTTC.

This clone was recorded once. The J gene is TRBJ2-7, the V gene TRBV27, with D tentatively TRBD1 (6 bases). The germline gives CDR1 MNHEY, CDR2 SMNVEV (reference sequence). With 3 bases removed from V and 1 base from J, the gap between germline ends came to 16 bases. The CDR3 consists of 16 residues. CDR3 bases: TGTGCCAGCAGTTTCCTCCTCCCCGGGACATCCTACGAGCAGTACTTC. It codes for CASSFLLPGTSYEQYF.

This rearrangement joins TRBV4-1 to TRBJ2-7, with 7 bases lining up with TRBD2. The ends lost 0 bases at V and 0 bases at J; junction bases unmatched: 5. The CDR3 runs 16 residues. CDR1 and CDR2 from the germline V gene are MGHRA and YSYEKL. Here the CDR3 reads CASSQDWRESSYEQYF. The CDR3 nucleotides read TGCGCCAGCAGCCAAGACTGGCGGGAGAGCTCCTACGAGCAGTACTTC.

The CDR3 reads CASSQELGQLEQYF. As DNA, the CDR3 is TGTGCCAGCAGCCAAGAGCTGGGACAGCTCGAGCAGTACTTC. The rearrangement links TRBV4-2 to TRBJ2-7; 7 positions agree with TRBD1. The germline CDR1 and CDR2 sequences are LGHNA and YNFKEQ. Trimming removed 0 bases from V and 6 bases from J; junction bases left unmatched: 5. The CDR3 sequence is 14 residues long.

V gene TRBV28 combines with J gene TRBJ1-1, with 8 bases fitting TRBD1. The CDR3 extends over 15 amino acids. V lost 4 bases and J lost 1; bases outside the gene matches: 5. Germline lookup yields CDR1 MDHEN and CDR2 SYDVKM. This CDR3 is CASSSAGQGNTEAFF. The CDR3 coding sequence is TGTGCCAGCAGTTCAGCAGGACAGGGGAACACTGAAGCTTTCTTT.

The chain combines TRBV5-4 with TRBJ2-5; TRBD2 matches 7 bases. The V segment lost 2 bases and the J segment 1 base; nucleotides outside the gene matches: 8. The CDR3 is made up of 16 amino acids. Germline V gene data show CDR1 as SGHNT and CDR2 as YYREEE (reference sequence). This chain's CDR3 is CASSLEGLRFQETQYF. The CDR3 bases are TGTGCCAGCAGCTTAGAGGGACTAAGGTTCCAAGAGACCCAGTACTTC.

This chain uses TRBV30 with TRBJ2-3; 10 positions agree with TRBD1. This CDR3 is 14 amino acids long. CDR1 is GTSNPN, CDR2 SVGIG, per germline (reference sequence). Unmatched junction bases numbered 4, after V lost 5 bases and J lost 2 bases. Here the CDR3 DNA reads TGTGCCTGGGACGGGACAGGGGTCACAGATACGCAGTATTTT. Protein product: CAWDGTGVTDTQYF.

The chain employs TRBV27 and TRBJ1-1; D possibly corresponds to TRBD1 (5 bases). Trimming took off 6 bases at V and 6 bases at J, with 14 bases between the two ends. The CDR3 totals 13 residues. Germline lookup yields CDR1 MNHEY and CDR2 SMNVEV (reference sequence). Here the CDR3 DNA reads TGTGCCAGCAGACACTTAGGGGAGGCTGAAGCTTTCTTT. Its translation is CASRHLGEAEAFF.

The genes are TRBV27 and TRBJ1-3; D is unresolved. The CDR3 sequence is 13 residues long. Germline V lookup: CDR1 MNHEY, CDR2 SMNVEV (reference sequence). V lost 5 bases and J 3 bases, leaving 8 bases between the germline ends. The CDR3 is CASSPPGGNTIYF. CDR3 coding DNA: TGTGCCAGCAGTCCCCCAGGTGGAAACACCATATATTTT.

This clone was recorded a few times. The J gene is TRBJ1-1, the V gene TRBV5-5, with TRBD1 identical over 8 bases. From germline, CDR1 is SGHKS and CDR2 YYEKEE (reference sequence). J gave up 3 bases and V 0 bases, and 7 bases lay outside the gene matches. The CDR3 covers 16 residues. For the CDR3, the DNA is TGTGCCAGCAGCTTGGCAGGGGGCTATTTCGACACTGAAGCTTTCTTT. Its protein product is CASSLAGGYFDTEAFF.